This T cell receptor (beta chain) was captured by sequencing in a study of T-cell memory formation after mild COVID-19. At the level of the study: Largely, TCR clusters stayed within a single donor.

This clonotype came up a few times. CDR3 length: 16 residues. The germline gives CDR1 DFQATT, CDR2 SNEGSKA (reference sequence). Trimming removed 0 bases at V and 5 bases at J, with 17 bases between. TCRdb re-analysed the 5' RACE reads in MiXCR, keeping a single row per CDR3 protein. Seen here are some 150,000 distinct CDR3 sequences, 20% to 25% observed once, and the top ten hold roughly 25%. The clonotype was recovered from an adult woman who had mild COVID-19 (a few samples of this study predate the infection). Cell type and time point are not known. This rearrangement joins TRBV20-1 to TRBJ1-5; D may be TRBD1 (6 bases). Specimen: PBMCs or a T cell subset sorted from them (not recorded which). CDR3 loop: CSARDPLAGVYQPQHF. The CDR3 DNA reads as TGCAGTGCTAGAGACCCCCTTGCAGGGGTCTATCAGCCCCAGCATTTT.